A selection of T cell receptor beta chains follows, all from one sample in a study of glioma-infiltrating T cells. Using its own MiXCR run on the multiplex PCR reads, TCRdb lists one record per CDR3 protein. The table shows fewer than 90,000 distinct CDR3 sequences, with about 23% occurring only once. Sequenced: glioma tissue, nonneoplastic brain tissue, or PBMCs (not recorded which). Source of these receptors: a human donor with low-grade glioma or glioblastoma, undergoing nonglioma brain surgery, or in good health (not recorded which). Each CDR3 is given with its conserved first and last residue. The D gene is left open where the match is weak. Clone size, where shown, is once, few, many, or a class for clones that have expanded.

j_call v_call d_call clone_size cdr3_aa cdr3_nt
TRBJ1-1 TRBV7-8 . many CASSLSLSNTEAFF TGTGCCAGCAGCTTAAGTCTGTCGAACACTGAAGCTTTCTTT
TRBJ1-3 TRBV2 . many CASRKDSGNTIYF TGTGCCAGCAGAAAAGACTCTGGAAACACCATATATTTT
TRBJ1-5 TRBV6-6 . many CASSYSRQGNQPQHF TGTGCCAGCAGTTACTCGAGACAGGGCAATCAGCCCCAGCATTTT
TRBJ2-3 TRBV20-1 . many CSALTQPTDTQYF TGCAGTGCCCTAACCCAGCCCACAGATACGCAGTATTTT
TRBJ1-6 TRBV11-2 . . CASSSDRALALHF TGTGCCAGCAGCTCAGATAGGGCTTTAGCCCTCCACTTT
TRBJ1-5 TRBV20-1 TRBD1 many CSAIKQGISNQPQHF TGCAGTGCTATCAAACAGGGGATTAGCAATCAGCCCCAGCATTTT
TRBJ2-3 TRBV25-1 TRBD1 many CASSRTGATDTQYF TGTGCCAGCAGTCGGACAGGCGCAACAGATACGCAGTATTTT
TRBJ2-5 TRBV7-2 TRBD2 many CASSLARLAGLETQYF TGTGCCAGCAGCTTAGCCCGACTAGCGGGTTTAGAGACCCAGTACTTC
TRBJ2-1 TRBV6-2/TRBV6-3 . many CASRLTSIRNEQFF TGTGCCAGCAGGCTGACTAGTATTCGGAATGAGCAGTTCTTC
TRBJ1-2 TRBV12-3/TRBV12-4 . . CASSPSRGTNYGYTF TGTGCCAGCAGTCCCTCCAGGGGTACTAACTATGGCTACACCTTC
TRBJ2-7 TRBV10-2 . many CASSVKGNYEQYF TGCGCCAGCAGTGTAAAAGGGAACTACGAGCAGTACTTC
TRBJ2-7 TRBV7-9 . many CASSTYTYEQYF TGTGCCAGCAGTACCTACACCTACGAGCAGTACTTC
TRBJ2-3 TRBV5-4 TRBD2 few CASSSGLAGQGRWDTQYF TGTGCCAGCAGCTCAGGACTAGCGGGCCAAGGACGGTGGGATACGCAGTATTTT
TRBJ1-5 TRBV2 . many CASSESRYSNQPQHF TGTGCCAGCAGTGAATCCAGGTATAGCAATCAGCCCCAGCATTTT
TRBJ1-5 TRBV20-1 . many CSARDSRAPNQPQHF TGCAGTGCTAGAGATAGCCGGGCCCCCAATCAGCCCCAGCATTTT
TRBJ2-1 TRBV6-1 TRBD2 many CASSPSGRVNEQFF TGTGCCAGCAGCCCTAGCGGGAGGGTGAATGAGCAGTTCTTC
TRBJ1-1 TRBV14 . many CASSQAQGQAFF TGTGCCAGCAGCCAAGCCCAGGGGCAAGCTTTCTTT
TRBJ1-1 TRBV18 TRBD1 many CASSQTGGKAEAFF TGTGCCAGCTCACAGACAGGGGGAAAGGCTGAAGCTTTCTTT
TRBJ1-3 TRBV12-3/TRBV12-4 . many CASSLRNTIYF TGTGCCAGCAGCTTAAGGAACACCATATATTTT
TRBJ1-2 TRBV20-1 TRBD1 . CSAHAGPGQGKNYGYTF TGCAGTGCACACGCTGGACCGGGACAGGGCAAAAACTATGGCTACACCTTC
TRBJ1-3 TRBV20-1 TRBD1 many CSARAGTVGNTIYF TGCAGTGCTAGAGCTGGGACAGTTGGAAACACCATATATTTT
TRBJ2-7 TRBV6-1 . many CASGQRPPDYEQYF TGTGCCAGCGGTCAACGACCACCAGACTACGAGCAGTACTTC
TRBJ2-7 TRBV3-1 TRBD1 . CASSPGTGIEHEQYF TGTGCCAGCAGCCCCGGGACAGGGATCGAGCACGAGCAGTACTTC
TRBJ2-1 TRBV19 . . CASSSPGPRSYEQFF TGTGCCAGTAGTAGCCCGGGACCCCGATCGTATGAGCAGTTCTTC
TRBJ2-1 TRBV20-1 . many CSARGSKVGYSSYNEQFF TGCAGTGCTAGAGGGTCAAAGGTTGGATACAGCTCCTACAATGAGCAGTTCTTC
TRBJ2-7 TRBV12-3/TRBV12-4 TRBD1 . CASSDRGQGIPYEQYF TGTGCCAGCAGCGACCGGGGACAGGGAATCCCCTACGAGCAGTACTTC
TRBJ2-1 TRBV7-2 . many CASSLSVSNEQFF TGTGCCAGCAGCTTAAGTGTGAGCAATGAGCAGTTCTTC
TRBJ1-1 TRBV10-3 TRBD1 many CAISRDRGVNTEAFF TGTGCCATCAGCCGGGACAGGGGAGTGAACACTGAAGCTTTCTTT
TRBJ2-3 TRBV25-1 TRBD2 many CASSDPLAATDTQYF TGTGCCAGCAGTGATCCGCTAGCGGCCACAGATACGCAGTATTTT
TRBJ2-3 TRBV12-3/TRBV12-4 TRBD2 many CASSSQLAGGTDTQYF TGTGCCAGCAGTTCGCAACTAGCGGGAGGGACAGATACGCAGTATTTT
TRBJ2-5 TRBV27 . many CASRQGRFQETQYF TGTGCCAGCAGGCAGGGACGGTTTCAAGAGACCCAGTACTTC
TRBJ2-1 TRBV20-1 . medium-sized CSARPLALNNEQFF TGCAGTGCTAGACCTTTAGCGCTGAACAATGAGCAGTTCTTC
TRBJ1-2 TRBV28 . many CASSLTHPGQTNYGYTF TGTGCCAGCAGTTTAACCCATCCAGGGCAGACTAACTATGGCTACACCTTC
TRBJ1-1 TRBV10-3 . many CAIRGMNTEAFF TGTGCCATCAGGGGGATGAACACTGAAGCTTTCTTT
TRBJ1-1 TRBV11-2 . many CASSLFNRARTTEAFF TGTGCCAGCAGCTTATTCAACAGGGCCAGAACTACTGAAGCTTTCTTT
TRBJ2-3 TRBV11-1 . many CASSSDRPQYF TGTGCCAGCAGCTCCGACAGGCCGCAGTATTTT
TRBJ2-7 TRBV15 . many CATSRGVGLFYEQYF TGTGCCACCAGCAGAGGGGTGGGCCTTTTCTACGAGCAGTACTTC
TRBJ1-1 TRBV14 . many CASSQDSGITEAFF TGTGCCAGCAGCCAAGATTCTGGGATCACTGAAGCTTTCTTT
TRBJ2-3 TRBV7-6 . many CASSLGLFTDTQYF TGTGCCAGCAGCCTGGGACTTTTCACAGATACGCAGTATTTT
TRBJ2-3 TRBV6-1 TRBD2 many CASSSRRGGDTQYF TGTGCCAGCAGTAGTCGACGGGGGGGAGATACGCAGTATTTT
TRBJ2-1 TRBV7-9 . . CASSLAASVNEQFF TGTGCCAGCAGCTTAGCGGCGTCTGTCAATGAGCAGTTCTTC
TRBJ1-3 TRBV9 . many CASSVTGPGNTIYF TGTGCCAGCAGCGTAACGGGACCTGGAAACACCATATATTTT
TRBJ2-3 TRBV14 . many CASSQGPHVDTQYF TGTGCCAGCAGCCAAGGGCCTCACGTGGATACGCAGTATTTT
TRBJ1-1 TRBV3-1 . many CASSRTEKGEAFF TGTGCCAGCAGCCGGACGGAGAAGGGTGAAGCTTTCTTT
TRBJ1-5 TRBV6-1 . many CASSTTGLSNQPQHF TGTGCCAGCAGTACCACAGGGTTAAGCAATCAGCCCCAGCATTTT
TRBJ1-2 TRBV2 TRBD1 . CASTTGQAKYGYTF TGTGCCAGCACCACTGGACAGGCTAAATATGGATACACCTTC
TRBJ1-2 TRBV4-2 TRBD1 once CASSQRDRGYDGYTF TGTGCCAGCAGCCAAAGGGACAGGGGTTATGATGGCTACACCTTC
TRBJ2-3 TRBV18 . many CATSGDLSTDTQYF TGTGCCACTTCAGGGGATCTCAGCACAGATACGCAGTATTTT